The 2 T cell receptor beta chains below all came from one sample that was sequenced in a study of human T cells and chemical hapten exposure (dated by TCRdb to 2020 to 2023). The method behind the library was RACE. Sequencing used a NextSeq 500. TCRdb ran its own pipeline on the public reads, namely fastp trimming at Q25 and MiXCR clone calling, and kept in-frame beta chains. Records with the same CDR3 protein are collapsed into one entry carrying the most frequent genes and DNA. The sample contains approximately 350,000 distinct CDR3 sequences, around 7% of them found a single time. The ten most abundant clones make up 8% to 9% of the sample. What this sample's time point label stands for: patch test 1, 2 weeks after DPC sensitization. The treatment or condition label, as the study defines it: therapeutic diphenylcyclopropenone sensitization with weekly scalp DPC. Sequencing was performed on whole blood, taken in connection with sensitization to the hapten diphenylcyclopropenone (DPC). These receptors were obtained from a woman aged 18-29 years with alopecia areata. Some clones in this sample may be carry-over from other donors' samples.

The chain uses TRBV6-2 or TRBV6-3 and TRBJ1-1; 8 nucleotides agree with TRBD1. V lost 2 bases and J lost 9; bases outside the gene matches: 5. Germline lookup yields CDR1 MNHEY and CDR2 SVGEGT. There are 13 residues in the CDR3. CDR3 coding DNA: TGTGCCAGCAGTTACGGAGGACAGGGCAAAGCTTTCTTT. Its protein product is CASSYGGQGKAFF.

The V gene is TRBV5-1, the J gene TRBJ2-7; maybe TRBD1 (6 bases). Trimming took off 0 bases at V and 2 bases at J, with 21 bases between the two ends. This CDR3 has 18 amino acids. Germline loops: CDR1 SGHRS, CDR2 YFSETQ. The CDR3 loop reads CASSLVRTAHTPTYEQYF. The CDR3 region has the DNA TGCGCCAGCAGCTTGGTCCGGACAGCCCATACTCCCACCTACGAGCAGTACTTC.